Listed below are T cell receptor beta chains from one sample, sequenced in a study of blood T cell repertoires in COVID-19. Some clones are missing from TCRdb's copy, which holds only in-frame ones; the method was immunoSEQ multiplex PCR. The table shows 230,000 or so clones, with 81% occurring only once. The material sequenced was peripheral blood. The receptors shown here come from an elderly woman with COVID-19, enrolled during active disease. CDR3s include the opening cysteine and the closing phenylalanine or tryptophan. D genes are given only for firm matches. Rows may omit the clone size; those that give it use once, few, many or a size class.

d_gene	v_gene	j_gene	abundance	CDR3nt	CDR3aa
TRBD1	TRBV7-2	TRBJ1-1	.	TGTGCCAGCAGCTTCGAGGGGGCGGTAGCTTTCTTT	CASSFEGAVAFF
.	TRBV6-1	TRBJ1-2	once	TGTGCCAGCAGTGAAGGGGGTAGCGGGGCGAATGGCTACACCTTC	CASSEGGSGANGYTF
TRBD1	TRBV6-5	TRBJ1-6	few	TGTGCCAGCAGAACGGCGGGACAGGGCAATTCACCCCTCCACTTT	CASRTAGQGNSPLHF
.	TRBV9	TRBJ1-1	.	TGTGCCAGCATGAAAGGGGGAGTCGGGAACACTGAAGCTTTCTTT	CASMKGGVGNTEAFF
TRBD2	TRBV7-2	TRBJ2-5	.	TGTGCCAGCAGCCCCGCCCGCTTAGCGGGAGTGGAGACCCAGTACTTC	CASSPARLAGVETQYF
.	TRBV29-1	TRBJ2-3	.	TGCAGCGCCCCCCTGGGGGCACGGCCAACAGATACGCAGTATTTT	CSAPLGARPTDTQYF
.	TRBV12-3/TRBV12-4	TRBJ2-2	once	TGTGCCAGCAGTTCTAATCCCGGGGAGCTGTTTTTT	CASSSNPGELFF
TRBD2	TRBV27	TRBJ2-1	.	TGTGCCAGCAGTGCGGGACTAGCGGCCTACAATGAGCAGTTCTTC	CASSAGLAAYNEQFF
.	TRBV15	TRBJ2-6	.	TGTGCCACCAGCAGAGATCCCCCCGGGGTCCACTCTGGGGCCAACGTCCTGACTTTC	CATSRDPPGVHSGANVLTF
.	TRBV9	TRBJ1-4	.	TGTGCCAGCAGGCCTCCCCGGTGTGAAAAACTGTTTTTT	CASRPPRCEKLFF
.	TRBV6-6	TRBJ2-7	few	TGTGCCAGCACCCAACTTTGGGGCGGCGAGCAGTACTTC	CASTQLWGGEQYF
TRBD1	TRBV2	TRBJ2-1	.	TGTGCCAGCAGTGCACAGGGGGCCGATGAGCAGTTCTTC	CASSAQGADEQFF
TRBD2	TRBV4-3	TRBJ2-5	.	TGCGCCAGCAGCGCGAGGGGAGGGGAGGAGACCCAGTACTTC	CASSARGGEETQYF
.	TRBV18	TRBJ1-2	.	TGTGCCAGCTCACCACCAAGCAGGTCAGGCTATGGCTACACCTTC	CASSPPSRSGYGYTF
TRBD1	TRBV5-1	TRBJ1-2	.	TGCGCCAGCAGCCCCCAGGACAGGGCGGGTGGCTACACCTTC	CASSPQDRAGGYTF
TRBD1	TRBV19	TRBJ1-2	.	TGTGCCAGTAGTACTCCGGGACAGGGGGCAGATGGCTACACCTTC	CASSTPGQGADGYTF
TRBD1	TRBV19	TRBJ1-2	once	TGTGCCAGTAGTTCTCCAGGGGGGAAGGTAGGAGGCTACACCTTC	CASSSPGGKVGGYTF
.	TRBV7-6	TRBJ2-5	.	TGTGCCAGCAGCTCAGTACCCCTAGCGTCGCAGACCCAGTACTTC	CASSSVPLASQTQYF
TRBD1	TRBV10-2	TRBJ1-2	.	TGCGCCAGCAGTGATCCCGGGACAGCTTATGGCTACACCTTC	CASSDPGTAYGYTF
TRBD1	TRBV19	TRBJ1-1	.	TGTGCCAGTAGCTTCACTGGGACAGGAGGATATGCTTTCTTT	CASSFTGTGGYAFF
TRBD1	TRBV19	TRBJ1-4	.	TGTGCCAGTAGTGCACCGGGACAGTCGTTTTTT	CASSAPGQSFF
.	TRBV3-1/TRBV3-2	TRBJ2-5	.	TGTGCCAGCAGCCAAGGATACAGGTCAGGGGAGACCCAGTACTTC	CASSQGYRSGETQYF
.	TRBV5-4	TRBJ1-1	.	TGTGCCAGCAGCTTGCAAGTCTACAGCAACACTGAAGCTTTCTTT	CASSLQVYSNTEAFF
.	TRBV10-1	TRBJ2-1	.	TGCGCCAGCAGTGGACAGCAGTACAATGAGCAGTTCTTC	CASSGQQYNEQFF
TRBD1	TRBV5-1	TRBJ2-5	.	TGCGCCAGCAGCTTGGTTTCGGGACAGGGGGCTCTCCAAGTGGAGACCCAGTACTTC	CASSLVSGQGALQVETQYF
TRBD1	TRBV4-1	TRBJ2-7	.	TGCGCCAGCAGCCAGCCCGGGACAGGTAATAACGAGCAGTACTTC	CASSQPGTGNNEQYF
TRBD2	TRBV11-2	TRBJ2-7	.	TGTGCCAGCAGCTTAGGTGGACTAGCGGGTCTATACGAGCAGTACTTC	CASSLGGLAGLYEQYF
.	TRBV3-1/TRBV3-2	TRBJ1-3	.	TGTGCCAGCAGCCAAGGAGCAGGGAGGCTATCTGGAAACACCATATATTTT	CASSQGAGRLSGNTIYF
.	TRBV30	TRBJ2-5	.	TGTGCCTGGAGGAGGGGGGGCAGAAAGAAAGAGACCCAGTACTTC	CAWRRGGRKKETQYF
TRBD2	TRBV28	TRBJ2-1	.	TGTGCCAGCAGTCCCTATGTAGCGGGAGCATTCGAGCAGTTCTTC	CASSPYVAGAFEQFF
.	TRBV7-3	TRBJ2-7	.	TGTGCCAGCAGCTTCCAGGGCGGTGGCCCCTACGAGCAGTACTTC	CASSFQGGGPYEQYF
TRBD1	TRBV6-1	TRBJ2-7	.	TGTGCCAGCAGTGAACGACAGGGAAACGAGCAGTACTTC	CASSERQGNEQYF
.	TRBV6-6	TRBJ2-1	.	TGTGCCAGCAGTTACCTAAGCTTAAACAATGAGCAGTTCTTC	CASSYLSLNNEQFF
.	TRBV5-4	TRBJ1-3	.	TGTGCCAGCAGCTCCGGGTCCTCTGGAAACACCATATATTTT	CASSSGSSGNTIYF
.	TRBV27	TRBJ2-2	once	TGTGCCAGCACTATAACGATCGGGGCCGGGGAGCTGTTTTTT	CASTITIGAGELFF
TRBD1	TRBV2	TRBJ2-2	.	TGTGCCAGCAGTAATCAGGGGGCGGACACCGGGGAGCTGTTTTTT	CASSNQGADTGELFF
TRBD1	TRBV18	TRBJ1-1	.	TGTGCCAGCTCACGGGACAGGGCGAACACTGAAGCTTTCTTT	CASSRDRANTEAFF
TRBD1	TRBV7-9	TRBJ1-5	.	TGTGCCAGCAGCGTCTCCGGGACAGGGCTCGGTAGCAATCAGCCCCAGCATTTT	CASSVSGTGLGSNQPQHF
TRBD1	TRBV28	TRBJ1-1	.	TGTGCCAGCAGTACCCCGCACAGGGGCACTGAAGCTTTCTTT	CASSTPHRGTEAFF
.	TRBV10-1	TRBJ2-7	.	TGCGCCAGCAAAATACAGGGTAACCGTGAGCGGGGTACATCCTACGAGCAGTACTTC	CASKIQGNRERGTSYEQYF
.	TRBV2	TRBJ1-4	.	TGTGCCAGCAAAGTGGGAGGGGGGAATGAAAAACTGTTTTTT	CASKVGGGNEKLFF
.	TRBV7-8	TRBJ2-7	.	TGTGCCAGCAGCTTCTCAGCGGCAAAAGCGTACGAGCAGTACTTC	CASSFSAAKAYEQYF